This T cell receptor beta chain stems from a study of beta chain features in type 1 diabetes. Study at large: Researchers looked at approximately 110,000,000 sorted cells across all samples. Study-level results: The naive, central memory and Treg TCRB repertoires showed an apparent similarity that was greater among patients than among healthy donors. Type 1 diabetes patients had TCRB CDR3s that were shorter (moderately but significantly so) in all four CD4+ subsets.

Sorted CD4+ subsets: naive, central memory, regulatory, stem cell-like memory (CD45RO/CCR7/CD25/CD127/CD95/CD27 panel). Sequenced material consisted of expressed TCRB transcripts (all of the isolated RNA was reverse transcribed). Several million reads on average were seen across naive, central memory and regulatory T cell samples. Produced via immunoSEQ multiplex PCR; TCRdb's table is partial and in-frame only. The top ten clones hold roughly 0.016% of a sample with a few hundred thousand clones, roughly 13% of them seen once. Turning to this clone: Its antigen is not identified.

Sequenced: naive CD4+ T cells from blood. The TCR comes from a woman between 18 and 30 years old with type 1 diabetes.

The CDR3 here is CATRLVAGDEQYF. The DNA for the CDR3 is TGTGCCACGAGACTAGTTGCGGGGGACGAGCAGTACTTC. The chain combines TRBV5-4 with TRBJ2-7; TRBD2 aligns across 7 bases. This CDR3 spans 13 amino acids. Losses at the gene ends were 9 bases for V and 5 bases for J; bases not matched to a gene: 11. Germline-derived CDR1 and CDR2 are SGHNT and YYREEE (reference sequence).